Shown below are 10 T cell receptor beta chains from a single sample sequenced in a study of T cells in Graves' hyperthyroidism and ophthalmopathy. RNA transcripts gave rise to amplified TCR beta CDR3 regions. During a first-round RT-PCR of the TCR CDR3, the HTBI primer set was used. TCRdb re-called the multiplex PCR reads with MiXCR, one entry per CDR3 protein. Of hundreds of thousands of distinct CDR3 sequences in the sample, approximately 14% were seen once. Sequencing used blood. These receptors originate from a woman younger than 45 with Graves' hyperthyroidism.

The chain uses TRBV5-1 and TRBJ1-2; possibly TRBD1 for D (5 bases). V was shortened by 0 bases and J by 3 bases, with 6 bases between the two germline ends. This CDR3 region has 13 residues. CDR1 is SGHRS, CDR2 YFSETQ, per germline. The CDR3 is CASSLGQHYGYTF. The DNA of the CDR3 is TGCGCCAGCAGCTTGGGACAGCACTATGGCTACACCTTC.

This clonotype was picked up many times. This chain connects TRBV20-1 to TRBJ2-7; D is undetermined. The germline V gene has CDR1 DFQATT and CDR2 SNEGSKA (reference sequence). This CDR3 contains 15 residues. V was clipped by 3 bases and J by 3 bases, with 18 bases between them. Written as DNA, the CDR3 is TGCAGTGCTAGGAGGTTCGCGGTTCTCGACTACGAGCAGTACTTC. This gives the protein CSARRFAVLDYEQYF.

This clonotype was detected ten times or more. The chain recombines TRBV20-1 with TRBJ2-3; 10 bases are shared with TRBD2. Germline-derived CDR1 and CDR2 are DFQATT and SNEGSKA (reference sequence). J lost 1 base, V lost 4 bases, and 5 bases had no gene match. This CDR3 region has 15 residues. CDR3 amino acids: CSAIFLAGGTDTQYF. CDR3 nucleotides: TGCAGTGCTATCTTTCTAGCGGGAGGCACAGATACGCAGTATTTT.

This clonotype was seen at least ten times. The chain uses TRBV28 and TRBJ2-4, with 7 bases identical to TRBD2. This CDR3 comprises 12 residues. J was trimmed by 5 bases and V by 11 bases; bases with no gene match: 6. CDR1 and CDR2 from the germline V gene are MDHEN and SYDVKM. CDR3 loop: CACGGVQNIQYF. In nucleotides, the CDR3 is TGTGCCTGTGGGGGGGTCCAAAACATTCAGTACTTC.

There are a few counts of this clonotype. The chain carries TRBV5-1 and TRBJ2-3; 7 nucleotides match TRBD2. Germline CDR1 is SGHRS and CDR2 is YFSETQ. CDR3 size: 16 residues. Trimming took 4 bases from V and 4 from J; bases not matched to a gene: 12. For the CDR3, the DNA is TGCGCCAGCAGCCAAACCCAAGCGGGATCCCCAGATACGCAGTATTTT. This codes for CASSQTQAGSPDTQYF. Full variable domain (missing parts from reference TRBV5-1 and TRBJ2-3): KAGVTQTPRYLIKTRGQQVTLSCSPISGHRSVSWYQQTPGQGLQFLFEYFSETQRNKGNFPGRFSGRQFSNSRSEMNVSTLELGDSALYLCASSQTQAGSPDTQYFGPGTRLTVL.

This clonotype showed up just a few times. This chain links TRBV7-9 with TRBJ2-7; perhaps D is TRBD1 or TRBD2 (5 bases each). The CDR3 spans 16 residues. The V gene's germline CDR1 is SEHNR and CDR2 FQNEAQ (reference sequence). V was cut by 5 bases and J by 4 bases, with 21 bases left in between. CDR3 DNA: TGTGCCAGCAGCGTAAATGAGGGGCGGTGGGCGTACGAGCAGTACTTC. It translates to CASSVNEGRWAYEQYF. The variable domain in full, with the rest retrieved from reference TRBV7-9 and TRBJ2-7, is DTGVSQNPRHKITKRGQNVTFRCDPISEHNRLYWYRQTLGQGPEFLTYFQNEAQLEKSRLLSDRFSAERPKGSFSTLEIQRTEQGDSAMYLCASSVNEGRWAYEQYFGPGTRLTVT.

The chain combines TRBV20-1 with TRBJ1-1; D is ambiguous. Trimming left V 1 base short and J 1 base short, with 7 bases between. The V gene's germline CDR1 is DFQATT and CDR2 SNEGSKA (reference sequence). This CDR3 contains 13 residues. CDR3 nucleotide sequence: TGCAGTGCTAGAGCGCGGCAGAACACTGAAGCTTTCTTT. Its protein product is CSARARQNTEAFF.

The chain has TRBV29-1 and TRBJ2-2; maybe TRBD2 (7 bases). The length of the CDR3 is 12 residues. Trimming left V 3 bases short and J 7 bases short, with 9 bases between. From germline, CDR1 is SQVTM and CDR2 ANQGSEA. The CDR3 bases are TGCAGCGTTGAGCGGGGGCTCGGGGAGCTGTTTTTT. It translates to CSVERGLGELFF.

This clonotype has a handful of counts. This sequence joins TRBV13 and TRBJ2-7, with D perhaps matching TRBD1 (5 bases). V was trimmed by 5 bases and J by 6 bases, leaving 14 bases between them. The CDR3 has 13 residues. The germline V gene encodes CDR1 PRHDT and CDR2 FYEKMQ (reference sequence). CDR3 in DNA: TGTGCCAGCAGCAAATCCTGGGGCCGCGAGCAGTACTTC. It translates to CASSKSWGREQYF.

The chain employs TRBV5-4 and TRBJ2-7; the match to TRBD2 covers 8 bases. The CDR3 has 14 residues. Trimming removed 7 bases from V and 5 bases from J; junction bases left unmatched: 11. Germline CDR1 SGHNT, CDR2 YYREEE (reference sequence). The chain's CDR3 is CASRSSGPQDEQYF. CDR3 in DNA: TGTGCCAGCCGCTCTAGCGGGCCGCAGGACGAGCAGTACTTC.